Listed below are T cell receptor beta chains from one sample, sequenced in a study of blood T cell repertoires in COVID-19. Generated by immunoSEQ multiplex PCR, the TCRdb table keeps only in-frame clones and is missing some. This table holds 70,000 or so clones, under 95% found once. The sample was peripheral blood. These receptor sequences come from a man in his fifties or sixties with acute or convalescent COVID-19. Both conserved end residues are part of each CDR3. The order of the fields is CDR3 protein, CDR3 DNA, D gene, V gene, J gene, clone size. A D gene is named only where the DNA matches it firmly. Expanded clones get a size class; other rows say once, few or many, or leave the size out.

CDR3 protein: CASSPGTNYGYTF
CDR3 DNA: TGTGCCAGCAGTCCGGGAACTAACTATGGCTACACCTTC
D gene: -
V gene: TRBV25-1
J gene: TRBJ1-2
clone size: -

CDR3 protein: CASSLSTNDVDGYTF
CDR3 DNA: TGTGCCAGTAGTCTCTCTACCAACGATGTAGATGGCTACACCTTC
D gene: -
V gene: TRBV19
J gene: TRBJ1-2
clone size: -

CDR3 protein: CASSSGPSSYNEQFF
CDR3 DNA: TGTGCCAGTAGTAGCGGTCCTAGCTCCTACAATGAGCAGTTCTTC
D gene: -
V gene: TRBV19
J gene: TRBJ2-1
clone size: -

CDR3 protein: CATYLQGGTEAFF
CDR3 DNA: TGTGCCACATATTTACAGGGAGGGACTGAAGCTTTCTTT
D gene: -
V gene: TRBV6-6
J gene: TRBJ1-1
clone size: few

CDR3 protein: CASSLNRGGYGYTF
CDR3 DNA: TGTGCCAGCAGCTTAAACAGGGGCGGCTATGGCTACACCTTC
D gene: TRBD1
V gene: TRBV7-2
J gene: TRBJ1-2
clone size: -

CDR3 protein: CASSPGQGLTEAFF
CDR3 DNA: TGTGCCAGCTCACCCGGACAGGGTTTAACTGAAGCTTTCTTT
D gene: TRBD1
V gene: TRBV18
J gene: TRBJ1-1
clone size: -

CDR3 protein: CASSPPAQETQYF
CDR3 DNA: TGTGCCAGCTCACCACCGGCCCAAGAGACCCAGTACTTC
D gene: -
V gene: TRBV18
J gene: TRBJ2-5
clone size: -

CDR3 protein: CASTQGARGYTF
CDR3 DNA: TGTGCCAGCACCCAGGGGGCGCGAGGCTACACCTTC
D gene: TRBD1
V gene: TRBV12-3/TRBV12-4
J gene: TRBJ1-2
clone size: -

CDR3 protein: CASSQRGGVSEAFF
CDR3 DNA: TGTGCCAGCAGCCAGAGAGGCGGGGTCTCTGAAGCTTTCTTT
D gene: -
V gene: TRBV3-1/TRBV3-2
J gene: TRBJ1-1
clone size: -

CDR3 protein: CASSYDRADTEAFF
CDR3 DNA: TGTGCCAGCAGTTACGACAGGGCGGACACTGAAGCTTTCTTT
D gene: TRBD1
V gene: TRBV6-6
J gene: TRBJ1-1
clone size: -

CDR3 protein: CASSVGRSHTEAFF
CDR3 DNA: TGTGCCAGCAGCGTAGGAAGGAGTCACACTGAAGCTTTCTTT
D gene: -
V gene: TRBV9
J gene: TRBJ1-1
clone size: -

CDR3 protein: CASSLGLAGVVETQYF
CDR3 DNA: TGCGCCAGCAGCCTTGGACTAGCGGGAGTGGTAGAGACCCAGTACTTC
D gene: TRBD2
V gene: TRBV5-1
J gene: TRBJ2-5
clone size: -

CDR3 protein: CASSRFTWGPEAFF
CDR3 DNA: TGTGCCAGCAGTAGGTTTACGTGGGGGCCTGAAGCTTTCTTT
D gene: -
V gene: TRBV6-5
J gene: TRBJ1-1
clone size: -

CDR3 protein: CATSDRTSGVYNEQFF
CDR3 DNA: TGTGCCACCAGTGACCGGACTAGCGGAGTCTACAATGAGCAGTTCTTC
D gene: TRBD2
V gene: TRBV24-1
J gene: TRBJ2-1
clone size: -

CDR3 protein: CASSLTGGKETQYF
CDR3 DNA: TGTGCCAGCAGCTTAACCGGGGGTAAAGAGACCCAGTACTTC
D gene: -
V gene: TRBV7-2
J gene: TRBJ2-5
clone size: once

CDR3 protein: CASSVEGDNSPLHF
CDR3 DNA: TGTGCCAGCAGCGTAGAAGGGGATAATTCACCCCTCCACTTT
D gene: -
V gene: TRBV9
J gene: TRBJ1-6
clone size: -

CDR3 protein: CASSLGLAGAKETQYF
CDR3 DNA: TGTGCTAGCAGCTTAGGACTAGCGGGGGCGAAAGAGACCCAGTACTTC
D gene: TRBD2
V gene: TRBV7-7
J gene: TRBJ2-5
clone size: -

CDR3 protein: CASSQDRSYEKLFF
CDR3 DNA: TGTGCCAGCAGCCAAGACAGGAGTTATGAAAAACTGTTTTTT
D gene: -
V gene: TRBV27
J gene: TRBJ1-4
clone size: -

CDR3 protein: CASSLQGDNQPQHF
CDR3 DNA: TGTGCCAGCAGTTTACAGGGGGACAATCAGCCCCAGCATTTT
D gene: TRBD1
V gene: TRBV6-6
J gene: TRBJ1-5
clone size: -

CDR3 protein: CASSPLERGTKNEKLFF
CDR3 DNA: TGTGCCAGCAGCCCACTCGAGCGGGGTACGAAAAATGAAAAACTGTTTTTT
D gene: -
V gene: TRBV4-2
J gene: TRBJ1-4
clone size: -

CDR3 protein: CASSRASGFTDTQYF
CDR3 DNA: TGTGCCAGCAGCCGTGCTTCCGGGTTCACAGATACGCAGTATTTT
D gene: -
V gene: TRBV28
J gene: TRBJ2-3
clone size: -

CDR3 protein: CASSLVPRDYNEQFF
CDR3 DNA: TGTGCCAGCAGCCTAGTACCCAGGGACTACAATGAGCAGTTCTTC
D gene: -
V gene: TRBV16
J gene: TRBJ2-1
clone size: -

CDR3 protein: CASSLSGTGNEQYF
CDR3 DNA: TGTGCCAGCAGTTTATCGGGGACAGGGAACGAGCAGTACTTC
D gene: TRBD1
V gene: TRBV27
J gene: TRBJ2-7
clone size: -

CDR3 protein: CAISEQLNTEAFF
CDR3 DNA: TGTGCCATCAGTGAACAGTTGAACACTGAAGCTTTCTTT
D gene: -
V gene: TRBV10-3
J gene: TRBJ1-1
clone size: -

CDR3 protein: CASSPADRVGHGYTF
CDR3 DNA: TGTGCCAGCTCACCCGCAGACAGGGTCGGTCATGGCTACACCTTC
D gene: TRBD1
V gene: TRBV18
J gene: TRBJ1-2
clone size: -

CDR3 protein: CASSTQVNYGYTF
CDR3 DNA: TGTGCCAGCAGTACACAGGTCAACTATGGCTACACCTTC
D gene: -
V gene: TRBV6-5
J gene: TRBJ1-2
clone size: -